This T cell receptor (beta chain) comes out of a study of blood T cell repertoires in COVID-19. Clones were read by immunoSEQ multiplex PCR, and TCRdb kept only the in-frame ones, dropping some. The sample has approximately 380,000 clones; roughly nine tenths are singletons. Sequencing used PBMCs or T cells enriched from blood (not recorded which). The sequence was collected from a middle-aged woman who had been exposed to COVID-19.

Written as DNA, the CDR3 is TGTGCCTGGAGTCCATCCCGGACTAGCGGATACTACAATGAGCAGTTCTTC. Protein sequence: CAWSPSRTSGYYNEQFF. The chain carries TRBV30 and TRBJ2-1; 10 positions agree with TRBD2. This CDR3 has 17 residues. Germline lookup yields CDR1 GTSNPN and CDR2 SVGIG (reference sequence). The J segment lost 3 bases and the V segment lost 2 bases, leaving 10 bases of the junction unmatched. The complete variable domain, with remaining parts taken from reference TRBV30 and TRBJ2-1, reads SQTIHQWPATLVQPVGSPLSLECTVEGTSNPNLYWYRQAAGRGLQLLFYSVGIGQISSEVPQNLSASRPQDRQFILSSKKLLLSDSGFYLCAWSPSRTSGYYNEQFFGPGTRLTVL.